These 13 T cell receptor beta chains were sequenced from one sample in a study of radiotherapy plus CTLA-4 blockade in lung cancer. Clones were sequenced by immunoSEQ multiplex PCR, and TCRdb holds only the in-frame ones, with some missing. The data contain around 80,000 clones, about 79% of them singletons. The sample here was peripheral blood, taken from a patient treated with radiotherapy plus ipilimumab. All receptors come from a human donor with non-small cell lung cancer whose response to radiotherapy plus ipilimumab could not be evaluated. Some clones in this sample may be carry-over from other donors' samples.

The chain recombines TRBV6-5 with TRBJ1-1, with 9 bases matching TRBD1. The CDR3 contains 16 residues. Per germline, CDR1 MNHEY and CDR2 SVGAGI. With V trimmed by 0 bases and J by 1 base, 3 bases remained unmatched. CDR3 region: CASSYSHRGPNTEAFF. CDR3 sequence (DNA): TGTGCCAGCAGTTACTCCCACAGGGGGCCGAACACTGAAGCTTTCTTT.

The chain couples TRBV4-1 to TRBJ2-1, with D tentatively TRBD2 (6 bases). The germline CDR1 and CDR2 sequences are MGHRA and YSYEKL. V was clipped by 1 base and J by 5 bases, with 18 bases between them. The CDR3 is 17 amino acids. CDR3 residues: CASSQVGWGLGDNEQFF. As DNA, the CDR3 is TGCGCCAGCAGCCAAGTAGGCTGGGGACTTGGCGACAATGAGCAGTTCTTC.

The chain recombines TRBV11-2 with TRBJ1-1; 7 bases are shared with TRBD1. The J segment lost 4 bases and the V segment lost 5 bases, leaving 7 bases of the junction unmatched. The CDR3 has 14 amino acids. Germline CDR1 and CDR2: SGHAT and FQNNGV. CDR3 bases: TGTGCCAGCAGCCTGAGACAGGGAGTCACTGAAGCTTTCTTT. It yields the protein CASSLRQGVTEAFF.

Worth noting for this clone: In the same sample, other DNA sequences code for this CDR3. The CDR3 loop reads CASSPLGGEGNEQFF. CDR3 nucleotide sequence: TGTGCCAGCAGCCCCCTGGGGGGAGAAGGCAATGAGCAGTTCTTC. The chain uses TRBV5-7 and TRBJ2-1, with D possibly TRBD2 on 6 matching bases. TRBV5-7 belongs to the ORF category, with a function that is uncertain. The V end was cut by 4 bases, the J end by 6 bases, with 17 bases between. The CDR3 has 15 amino acids.

The genes are TRBV19 and TRBJ1-5; the D is unclear. Germline V gene lookup returns CDR1 LNHDA and CDR2 SQIVND (reference sequence). V shed 0 bases and J shed 5 bases, with 11 bases lying between them. The CDR3 has 15 residues. The CDR3 bases are TGTGCCAGTAGTATAGACTGGGGAGGGTATCAGCCCCAGCATTTT. This gives the protein CASSIDWGGYQPQHF.

The chain recombines TRBV5-1 with TRBJ1-2, with 9 bases identical to TRBD1. Looked up from germline, CDR1 is SGHRS and CDR2 is YFSETQ. The CDR3 spans 16 residues. V lost 1 base, J lost 3 bases, and 7 bases stayed unmatched. The CDR3 reads CASSLQDRGGYYGYTF. In DNA, the CDR3 is TGCGCCAGCAGCTTGCAGGACAGGGGAGGATACTATGGCTACACCTTC.

This sequence joins TRBV28 and TRBJ2-5; D call uncertain. The J call may be mistaken, given a closer DNA end match to TRBJ2-7. Germline V lookup: CDR1 MDHEN, CDR2 SYDVKM. The CDR3 length is 14 residues. The CDR3 nucleotides are TGTGCCAGCAGTTCCGGGTCCTACTTTTACGAGCAGTACTTC. Its translation: CASSSGSYFYEQYF.

Only one count was recorded for this clone. The genes are TRBV28 and TRBJ1-6; D is perhaps TRBD1 (6 bases). V was shortened by 3 bases and J by 0 bases, with 15 bases between the two germline ends. Germline V CDR1 and CDR2: MDHEN, SYDVKM. The CDR3 runs to 18 residues. The CDR3 bases are TGTGCCAGCAGTTTCGGCAGGGGCGCTTCCTCCTATAATTCACCCCTCCACTTT. Its protein product is CASSFGRGASSYNSPLHF.

The chain has TRBV25-1 and TRBJ2-4; TRBD2 agrees at 11 bases. The germline gives CDR1 MGHDK, CDR2 SYGVNS. This CDR3 contains 16 residues. V lost 5 bases to trimming and J lost 3 bases; unmatched junction nucleotides: 6. The CDR3 loop is CASSIAGGHSKNIQYF. The CDR3 DNA is TGTGCCAGCAGTATAGCGGGGGGGCATAGCAAAAACATTCAGTACTTC.

V is TRBV9 and J is TRBJ2-1, with D unclear. Germline V CDR1 and CDR2: SGDLS, YYNGEE. V lost 4 bases and J lost 5, with 13 bases in between. The CDR3 is made up of 14 amino acids. The CDR3 DNA follows: TGTGCCAGCAGCCCCCGCGAAGCTAACAATGAGCAGTTCTTC. Protein sequence: CASSPREANNEQFF. The entire variable domain, with the rest obtained from reference TRBV9 and TRBJ2-1, is as follows: DSGVTQTPKHLITATGQRVTLRCSPRSGDLSVYWYQQSLDQGLQFLIQYYNGEERAKGNILERFSAQQFPDLHSELNLSSLELGDSALYFCASSPREANNEQFFGPGTRLTVL.

The rearrangement uses TRBV11-1 and TRBJ1-6; TRBD1 matches 9 bases. Germline assignment: CDR1 SGHAT and CDR2 FQDESV (reference sequence). CDR3 length: 14 amino acids. V was pared by 6 bases and J by 10 bases, with 7 bases of the junction left unmatched. Written as DNA, the CDR3 is TGTGCCAGCAGATCGGGACAGGGAGGATCACCCCTCCACTTT. Protein: CASRSGQGGSPLHF.

The rearrangement links TRBV7-8 to TRBJ2-7; TRBD2 matches 7 bases. V lost 2 bases, J lost 3 bases, and 4 bases stayed unmatched. The CDR3 is made up of 14 amino acids. Per germline, CDR1 SGHVS and CDR2 FQNEAQ. The chain's CDR3 is CASSLMGGVYEQYF. In nucleotides, the CDR3 is TGTGCCAGCAGCTTAATGGGGGGGGTCTACGAGCAGTACTTC. The complete variable domain, with remaining parts taken from reference TRBV7-8 and TRBJ2-7, reads GAGVSQSPRYKVAKRGQDVALRCDPISGHVSLFWYQQALGQGPEFLTYFQNEAQLDKSGLPSDRFFAERPEGSVSTLKIQRTQQEDSAVYLCASSLMGGVYEQYFGPGTRLTVT.

The V gene is TRBV11-2, the J gene TRBJ2-1, with 7 bases lining up with TRBD1. Trimming at V came to 3 bases and at J to 4 bases, leaving 6 bases not matched to a gene. The CDR3 covers 15 residues. Looked up from germline, CDR1 is SGHAT and CDR2 is FQNNGV. DNA for the CDR3: TGTGCCAGCAGCTTCAGGGGGACAAAGTACAATGAGCAGTTCTTC. Translation gives CASSFRGTKYNEQFF.